This T cell receptor beta chain was profiled in a study of OX40 agonist ivuxolimab in advanced cancers. In germline, CDR1 is MNHEY, CDR2 SVGAGI. The CDR3 spans 15 residues. Trimming took 6 bases from V and 6 from J, leaving 19 bases between them. In the case of this clone: Its antigen is unidentified.

Study-wide points: No antigen was identified for the clonally expanded peripheral T cells.

Data came from immunoSEQ multiplex PCR; TCRdb stores just in-frame clones and leaves some out. The sample gives 36,000 or so clones, around 77% of which show up once; over 20% is in the top ten. Patients were excluded for autoimmune disease history or systemic immunosuppression. The input for sequencing was CD4+ or CD8+ T cells sorted from blood, taken in a trial of the OX40 agonist ivuxolimab. The rearrangement joins TRBV6-5 to TRBJ2-3, with TRBD2 as a possible D gene (5 bases). This sequence was found in an adult with an advanced solid tumor such as melanoma, head and neck, liver or kidney cancer. CDR3 in DNA: TGTGCCAGCAGCCCCACCTTGGAGCGGCAGGATACGCAGTATTTT. This gives the protein CASSPTLERQDTQYF.